A single sample is the source of the 10 T cell receptor beta chains below, sequenced in a study of T cell responses to AZD1222 COVID-19 vaccine. This table comes from immunoSEQ multiplex PCR, and its TCRdb copy is limited to in-frame clones, with some not included. The sample lists about 150,000 clones; about 91% were seen once. This sample comprised peripheral blood, obtained on day 0 of MenACWY control vaccination. These receptors were obtained from an adult in good health.

This rearrangement joins TRBV6-2 or TRBV6-3 to TRBJ1-5; unclear D gene. From germline, CDR1 is MNHEY and CDR2 SVGEGT. There are 15 residues in the CDR3. Deletions cut 4 bases from V and 11 bases from J, with 21 bases between. The CDR3 nucleotides are TGTGCCAGCAGTTCCCCCACAAGGGTGGGAGGGTCCCAGCATTTT. Protein sequence: CASSSPTRVGGSQHF.

The CDR3 here is CASSNLDTSSTEAFF. CDR3 DNA sequence: TGTGCCAGCAGCAACCTGGACACGTCTAGCACTGAAGCTTTCTTT. This chain links TRBV5-4 with TRBJ1-1, with TRBD1 as a possible D gene (5 bases). From germline, CDR1 is SGHNT and CDR2 YYREEE (reference sequence). The V end lost 4 bases, the J end lost 4 bases, and 17 bases lay between the germline ends. The CDR3 sequence is 15 residues long.

The chain carries TRBV5-1 and TRBJ2-2, with TRBD1 as a possible D gene (5 bases). This CDR3 comprises 15 residues. With 0 bases removed from V and 7 bases from J, the gap between germline ends came to 13 bases. Germline lookup yields CDR1 SGHRS and CDR2 YFSETQ. The chain's CDR3 is CASSLGPGQDGELFF. In DNA form, the CDR3 reads TGCGCCAGCAGCTTGGGGCCAGGGCAGGACGGGGAGCTGTTTTTT.

The genes are TRBV19 and TRBJ1-2; unclear D gene. The germline V gene encodes CDR1 LNHDA and CDR2 SQIVND (reference sequence). Trimming removed 1 base from V and 2 bases from J, with 11 bases in between. This CDR3 region has 15 residues. This chain's CDR3 is CASSIGVRANYGYTF. CDR3 DNA: TGTGCCAGTAGTATAGGGGTACGGGCGAACTATGGCTACACCTTC. The variable domain in full, completed from reference TRBV19 and TRBJ1-2, reads DGGITQSPKYLFRKEGQNVTLSCEQNLNHDAMYWYRQDPGQGLRLIYYSQIVNDFQKGDIAEGYSVSREKKESFPLTVTSAQKNPTAFYLCASSIGVRANYGYTFGSGTRLTVV.

The chain joins TRBV19 to TRBJ1-5, with 12 bases fitting TRBD1. Germline loops: CDR1 LNHDA, CDR2 SQIVND (reference sequence). The CDR3 is 14 amino acids. Germline trimming cut 6 bases from V and 11 bases from J; bases unmatched to any gene: 8. CDR3 DNA: TGTGCCAGTAGGGGACAGGGGGCCTCAGAGGCCCAGCATTTT. Translation gives CASRGQGASEAQHF.

The rearrangement joins TRBV14 to TRBJ2-1; D is possibly TRBD1 or TRBD2 (5 bases each). Trimming took 4 bases from V and 4 from J, leaving 23 bases between them. Germline values: CDR1 SGHDN, CDR2 FVKESK. There are 18 residues in the CDR3. CDR3 coding DNA: TGTGCCAGCAGCCCCGGAGGAGTAGGTAGGACAAAGTACAATGAGCAGTTCTTC. Translated: CASSPGGVGRTKYNEQFF.

V and J are TRBV3-1 (or the pseudogene TRBV3-2) and TRBJ1-1; the D gene is possibly TRBD1 (6 bases). Trimming took 1 base from V and 2 from J, leaving 14 bases between them. CDR1 is LGHDT and CDR2 is YNNKEL in the germline V gene (reference sequence). The CDR3 contains 16 residues. The CDR3 region is CASSQGSRGHNTEAFF. The CDR3 DNA is TGTGCCAGCAGCCAAGGGTCGCGGGGACACAACACTGAAGCTTTCTTT.

This rearrangement joins TRBV18 to TRBJ1-2; D possibly corresponds to TRBD1 (5 bases). The CDR3 consists of 13 residues. The ends were cut back, 3 bases at V and 10 bases at J, with 15 bases in the middle. Germline assignment: CDR1 KGHSH and CDR2 LQKENI. The CDR3 coding sequence is TGTGCCAGCTCACCCGGGACGTCCGGCTACTACACCTTC. As protein: CASSPGTSGYYTF.

This clone was observed a handful of times. The chain couples TRBV5-4 to TRBJ2-3; 7 bases fit TRBD2. Germline values: CDR1 SGHNT, CDR2 YYREEE (reference sequence). Germline trimming cut 7 bases from V and 8 bases from J; bases unmatched to any gene: 13. CDR3 size: 14 residues. CDR3 bases: TGTGCCAGCGGTTTAGGACTAGAATTAAGTACGCAGTATTTT. Amino acid sequence: CASGLGLELSTQYF.

V is TRBV21-1 and J is TRBJ1-3; TRBD1, the table's D call, lacks a check against the DNA. TRBV21-1 is assigned pseudogene status. This CDR3 is 16 amino acids long. As DNA, the CDR3 is TGTGCCAGCACTCTTAAACAAGAATGCTCTGGAAACACCATATATTTT. Residues: CASTLKQECSGNTIYF.